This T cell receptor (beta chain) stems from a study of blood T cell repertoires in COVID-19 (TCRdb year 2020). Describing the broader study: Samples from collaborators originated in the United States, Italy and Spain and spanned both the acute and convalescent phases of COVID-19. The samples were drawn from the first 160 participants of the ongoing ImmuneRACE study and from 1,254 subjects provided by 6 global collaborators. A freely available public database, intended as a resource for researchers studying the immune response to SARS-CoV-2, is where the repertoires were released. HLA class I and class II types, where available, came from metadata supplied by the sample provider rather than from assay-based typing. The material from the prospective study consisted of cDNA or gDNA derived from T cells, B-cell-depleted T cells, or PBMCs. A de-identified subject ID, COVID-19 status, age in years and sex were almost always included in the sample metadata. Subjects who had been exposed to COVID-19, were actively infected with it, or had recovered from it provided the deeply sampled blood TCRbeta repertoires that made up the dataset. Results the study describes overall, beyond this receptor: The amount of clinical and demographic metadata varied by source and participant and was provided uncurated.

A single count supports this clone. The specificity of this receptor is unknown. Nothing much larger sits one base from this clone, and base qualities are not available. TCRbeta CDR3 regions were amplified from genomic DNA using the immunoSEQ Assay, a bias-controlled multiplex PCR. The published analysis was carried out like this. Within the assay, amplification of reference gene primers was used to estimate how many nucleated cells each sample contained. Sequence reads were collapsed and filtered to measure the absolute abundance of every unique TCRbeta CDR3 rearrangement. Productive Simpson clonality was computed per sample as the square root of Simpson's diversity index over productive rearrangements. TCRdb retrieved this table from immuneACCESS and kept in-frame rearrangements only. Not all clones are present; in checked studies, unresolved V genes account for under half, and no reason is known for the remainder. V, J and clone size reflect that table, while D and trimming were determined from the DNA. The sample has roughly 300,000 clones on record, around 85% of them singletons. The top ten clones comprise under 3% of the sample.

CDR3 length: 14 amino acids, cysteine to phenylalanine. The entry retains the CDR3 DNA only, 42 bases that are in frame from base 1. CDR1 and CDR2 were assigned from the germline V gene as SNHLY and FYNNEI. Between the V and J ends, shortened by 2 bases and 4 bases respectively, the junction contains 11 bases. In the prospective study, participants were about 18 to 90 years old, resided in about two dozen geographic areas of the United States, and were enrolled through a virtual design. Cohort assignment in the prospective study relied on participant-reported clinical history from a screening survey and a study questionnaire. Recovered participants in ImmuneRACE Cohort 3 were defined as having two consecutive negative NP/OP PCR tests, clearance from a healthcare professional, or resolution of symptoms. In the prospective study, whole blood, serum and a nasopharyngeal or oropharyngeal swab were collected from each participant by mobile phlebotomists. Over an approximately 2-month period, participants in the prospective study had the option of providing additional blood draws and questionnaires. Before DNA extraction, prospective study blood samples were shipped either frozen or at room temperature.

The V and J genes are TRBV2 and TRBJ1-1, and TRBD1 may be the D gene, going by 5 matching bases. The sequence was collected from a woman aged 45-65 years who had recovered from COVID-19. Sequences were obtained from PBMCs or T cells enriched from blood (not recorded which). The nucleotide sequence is TGTGCCAGCAGTGAAAGGGGCGGGGGCACTGAAGCTTTCTTT. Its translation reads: CASSERGGGTEAFF.